This is a list of T cell receptor beta chains from one sample in a study of blood T cell repertoires in COVID-19. Sequenced by immunoSEQ multiplex PCR; TCRdb stores in-frame clones only, minus some. The sample includes approximately 100,000 clones, roughly 76% seen only once; the top ten take 10%. Sample: peripheral blood. Source of these receptors: a human donor in a cohort sampled during active COVID-19. Both conserved end residues are part of each CDR3. The D gene is left open where the match is weak. Where a row states a size, it is once, few, many or the class of an expanded clone; other rows omit it.

j_gene: TRBJ2-7
d_gene: -
v_gene: TRBV13
abundance: few
CDR3aa: CASGAGSSYEQYF
CDR3nt: TGTGCCAGCGGGGCGGGGAGCTCCTACGAGCAGTACTTC

j_gene: TRBJ2-2
d_gene: TRBD1
v_gene: TRBV6-2/TRBV6-3
abundance: -
CDR3aa: CASSYQGTGTGELFF
CDR3nt: TGTGCCAGCAGTTACCAGGGGACAGGGACCGGGGAGCTGTTTTTT

j_gene: TRBJ1-3
d_gene: TRBD1
v_gene: TRBV11-3
abundance: -
CDR3aa: CASSLTGTGGSGNTIYF
CDR3nt: TGTGCCAGCAGCCTAACCGGGACAGGGGGCTCTGGAAACACCATATATTTT

j_gene: TRBJ2-7
d_gene: TRBD2
v_gene: TRBV18
abundance: -
CDR3aa: CASSLRTSGRTYEQYF
CDR3nt: TGTGCCAGCTCACTAAGGACTAGCGGGCGAACCTACGAGCAGTACTTC

j_gene: TRBJ2-5
d_gene: TRBD1
v_gene: TRBV5-1
abundance: -
CDR3aa: CASSSGQQETQYF
CDR3nt: TGCGCCAGCAGCTCGGGACAGCAAGAGACCCAGTACTTC

j_gene: TRBJ2-7
d_gene: -
v_gene: TRBV11-2
abundance: few
CDR3aa: CASSFILSGASYEQYF
CDR3nt: TGTGCCAGCAGCTTTATCCTGTCAGGGGCCTCCTACGAGCAGTACTTC

j_gene: TRBJ2-1
d_gene: TRBD2
v_gene: TRBV20-1
abundance: -
CDR3aa: CSASRTSGMSSYNEQFF
CDR3nt: TGCAGTGCTAGTCGGACTAGCGGGATGAGCTCCTACAATGAGCAGTTCTTC

j_gene: TRBJ2-1
d_gene: TRBD1
v_gene: TRBV7-8
abundance: -
CDR3aa: CASSIDRGREQFF
CDR3nt: TGTGCCAGCAGCATTGACAGGGGGCGGGAGCAGTTCTTC

j_gene: TRBJ1-1
d_gene: -
v_gene: TRBV10-3
abundance: -
CDR3aa: CAISRIAGTEAFF
CDR3nt: TGTGCCATCAGTAGGATAGCGGGGACTGAAGCTTTCTTT

j_gene: TRBJ1-5
d_gene: -
v_gene: TRBV7-9
abundance: -
CDR3aa: CASSLAARQPQHF
CDR3nt: TGTGCCAGCAGCTTAGCGGCGCGGCAGCCCCAGCATTTT

j_gene: TRBJ1-5
d_gene: -
v_gene: TRBV5-4
abundance: -
CDR3aa: CASSPGRRGRQPQHF
CDR3nt: TGTGCCAGCAGTCCAGGGAGGAGGGGAAGGCAGCCCCAGCATTTT

j_gene: TRBJ2-5
d_gene: TRBD2
v_gene: TRBV7-7
abundance: once
CDR3aa: CASSLRFGLAGKQETQYF
CDR3nt: TGTGCCAGCAGCTTACGGTTTGGGCTAGCGGGGAAACAAGAGACCCAGTACTTC

j_gene: TRBJ1-2
d_gene: -
v_gene: TRBV19
abundance: -
CDR3aa: CASSTSYKGNDYGYTF
CDR3nt: TGTGCCAGTAGTACCTCTTACAAGGGGAATGACTATGGCTACACCTTC

j_gene: TRBJ2-1
d_gene: TRBD2
v_gene: TRBV4-3
abundance: -
CDR3aa: CASSHRTSGPYNEQFF
CDR3nt: TGCGCCAGCAGCCATCGTACTAGCGGGCCCTACAATGAGCAGTTCTTC

j_gene: TRBJ2-3
d_gene: TRBD2
v_gene: TRBV7-2
abundance: few
CDR3aa: CASSLGTSGSRQYF
CDR3nt: TGTGCCAGCAGCTTAGGGACTAGCGGGTCTAGGCAGTATTTT

j_gene: TRBJ1-4
d_gene: TRBD1
v_gene: TRBV5-3
abundance: -
CDR3aa: CARSLGGTGGVF
CDR3nt: TGTGCCAGAAGCTTGGGTGGCACAGGGGGGGTTTTT

j_gene: TRBJ1-3
d_gene: -
v_gene: TRBV2
abundance: once
CDR3aa: CAIQGFGENTIYF
CDR3nt: TGTGCCATCCAGGGGTTTGGGGAAAACACCATATATTTT

j_gene: TRBJ1-5
d_gene: -
v_gene: TRBV5-1
abundance: -
CDR3aa: CASSWGDGNQPQHF
CDR3nt: TGCGCCAGCAGCTGGGGGGACGGCAATCAGCCCCAGCATTTT

j_gene: TRBJ1-1
d_gene: TRBD1
v_gene: TRBV25-1
abundance: -
CDR3aa: CASTGGMRAFF
CDR3nt: TGTGCCAGCACAGGGGGCATGAGGGCTTTCTTT

j_gene: TRBJ1-4
d_gene: -
v_gene: TRBV4-1
abundance: -
CDR3aa: CASSQGGLNEKLFF
CDR3nt: TGCGCCAGCAGCCAAGGAGGACTTAATGAAAAACTGTTTTTT

j_gene: TRBJ2-3
d_gene: TRBD2
v_gene: TRBV27
abundance: -
CDR3aa: CASRANSGGTDTQYF
CDR3nt: TGTGCCAGCCGCGCCAATAGCGGGGGGACAGATACGCAGTATTTT

j_gene: TRBJ2-5
d_gene: TRBD1
v_gene: TRBV7-2
abundance: -
CDR3aa: CASTLRGAPRGRIQETQYF
CDR3nt: TGTGCCAGCACCCTAAGAGGGGCCCCCAGGGGGCGGATCCAAGAGACCCAGTACTTC

j_gene: TRBJ2-2
d_gene: -
v_gene: TRBV7-9
abundance: many
CDR3aa: CASSLASFEVFF
CDR3nt: TGTGCCAGCAGCTTAGCGTCCTTCGAGGTGTTTTTT

j_gene: TRBJ1-4
d_gene: -
v_gene: TRBV11-3
abundance: -
CDR3aa: CASSPNVAEKLFF
CDR3nt: TGTGCCAGCAGCCCCAACGTGGCTGAAAAACTGTTTTTT

j_gene: TRBJ2-1
d_gene: TRBD2
v_gene: TRBV10-1
abundance: once
CDR3aa: CASSERTSGRLYEQFF
CDR3nt: TGCGCCAGCAGTGAGCGGACTAGCGGGAGGTTGTATGAGCAGTTCTTC

j_gene: TRBJ2-1
d_gene: TRBD2
v_gene: TRBV4-2
abundance: -
CDR3aa: CASSQDYGASGRNSYNEQFF
CDR3nt: TGTGCCAGCAGCCAAGATTATGGGGCTAGCGGGAGGAACTCCTACAATGAGCAGTTCTTC

j_gene: TRBJ2-7
d_gene: -
v_gene: TRBV30
abundance: -
CDR3aa: CAWSPNRAPYEQYF
CDR3nt: TGTGCCTGGAGTCCGAACAGGGCTCCCTACGAGCAGTACTTC

j_gene: TRBJ2-7
d_gene: -
v_gene: TRBV6-6
abundance: -
CDR3aa: CASSPSDRGYEQYF
CDR3nt: TGTGCCAGCAGCCCCTCCGACAGAGGCTACGAGCAGTACTTC

j_gene: TRBJ2-7
d_gene: TRBD1
v_gene: TRBV27
abundance: few
CDR3aa: CATWTGGRYEQYF
CDR3nt: TGTGCCACCTGGACAGGTGGAAGGTACGAGCAGTACTTC

j_gene: TRBJ1-1
d_gene: -
v_gene: TRBV6-5
abundance: -
CDR3aa: CASSRLGNTEAFF
CDR3nt: TGTGCCAGCAGTAGACTTGGGAACACTGAAGCTTTCTTT

j_gene: TRBJ2-1
d_gene: TRBD2
v_gene: TRBV9
abundance: -
CDR3aa: CASSAQAGGLSRQFF
CDR3nt: TGTGCCAGCAGCGCGCAAGCGGGAGGCTTGTCTCGGCAGTTCTTC

j_gene: TRBJ1-4
d_gene: -
v_gene: TRBV18
abundance: -
CDR3aa: CASSPQATNEKLFF
CDR3nt: TGTGCCAGCTCACCGCAGGCGACTAATGAAAAACTGTTTTTT

j_gene: TRBJ1-1
d_gene: TRBD1
v_gene: TRBV6-5
abundance: -
CDR3aa: CASSYTGAAAEAFF
CDR3nt: TGTGCCAGCAGTTACACAGGGGCCGCCGCTGAAGCTTTCTTT

j_gene: TRBJ2-5
d_gene: TRBD2
v_gene: TRBV9
abundance: -
CDR3aa: CASSAGTSGKETQYF
CDR3nt: TGTGCCAGCAGCGCCGGGACTAGCGGGAAAGAGACCCAGTACTTC

j_gene: TRBJ2-1
d_gene: -
v_gene: TRBV11-3
abundance: -
CDR3aa: CASSLGGYNEQFF
CDR3nt: TGTGCCAGCAGCTTAGGAGGCTACAATGAGCAGTTCTTC

j_gene: TRBJ2-7
d_gene: -
v_gene: TRBV11-3
abundance: -
CDR3aa: CASSSRAPGGEQYF
CDR3nt: TGTGCCAGCAGCAGCCGGGCGCCCGGGGGAGAGCAGTACTTC

j_gene: TRBJ2-7
d_gene: -
v_gene: TRBV30
abundance: few
CDR3aa: CAWSVGGGPYEQYF
CDR3nt: TGTGCCTGGAGTGTAGGGGGGGGGCCCTACGAGCAGTACTTC

j_gene: TRBJ2-1
d_gene: TRBD2
v_gene: TRBV6-2/TRBV6-3
abundance: -
CDR3aa: CASSSTSGGSYNEQFF
CDR3nt: TGTGCCAGCAGTTCCACCAGCGGGGGCTCCTACAATGAGCAGTTCTTC

j_gene: TRBJ1-1
d_gene: -
v_gene: TRBV18
abundance: -
CDR3aa: CASSRDSYTEAFF
CDR3nt: TGTGCCAGCTCACGAGACAGCTACACTGAAGCTTTCTTT

j_gene: TRBJ1-4
d_gene: TRBD1
v_gene: TRBV6-4
abundance: -
CDR3aa: CASTAGQKNEKLFF
CDR3nt: TGTGCCAGCACCGCGGGACAGAAAAATGAAAAACTGTTTTTT

j_gene: TRBJ1-2
d_gene: -
v_gene: TRBV6-5
abundance: -
CDR3aa: CASSYEAEPYGYTF
CDR3nt: TGTGCCAGCAGTTACGAGGCAGAACCCTATGGCTACACCTTC

j_gene: TRBJ2-5
d_gene: TRBD2
v_gene: TRBV19
abundance: -
CDR3aa: CASSRGLAALGQETQYF
CDR3nt: TGTGCCAGTAGTAGGGGACTAGCAGCCCTTGGCCAAGAGACCCAGTACTTC

j_gene: TRBJ2-7
d_gene: -
v_gene: TRBV19
abundance: -
CDR3aa: CASSIGPGLAYEQYF
CDR3nt: TGTGCCAGTAGTATAGGACCGGGACTGGCTTACGAGCAGTACTTC

j_gene: TRBJ1-4
d_gene: -
v_gene: TRBV3-1/TRBV3-2
abundance: -
CDR3aa: CARIIRDTYEKLFF
CDR3nt: TGTGCCAGAATAATACGGGACACCTATGAAAAACTGTTTTTT

j_gene: TRBJ2-4
d_gene: TRBD1
v_gene: TRBV6-2/TRBV6-3
abundance: -
CDR3aa: CASSSRDRVTAKNIQYF
CDR3nt: TGTGCCAGCAGTTCCCGCGACAGGGTCACAGCCAAAAACATTCAGTACTTC

j_gene: TRBJ2-3
d_gene: TRBD1
v_gene: TRBV2
abundance: -
CDR3aa: CASSEGTGFSTDTQYF
CDR3nt: TGTGCCAGCAGTGAAGGGACAGGTTTTAGCACAGATACGCAGTATTTT